The 14 T cell receptor beta chains reported below all come from one sample, sequenced in a study of technical replicates of blood from a few donors. Profiled with immunoSEQ multiplex PCR; TCRdb holds only in-frame clones, not every one. The sample has some 80,000 clones, 97% seen once. Source material: T cells isolated from PBMCs. The receptors derive from a human donor in good health.

This clone was counted a single time. The V gene is TRBV5-6, the J gene TRBJ2-7; maybe TRBD1 (6 bases). Trimming stripped 0 bases from V and 5 bases from J, with 12 bases between. The CDR3 loop spans 14 amino acids. From germline, CDR1 is SGHDT and CDR2 YYEEEE. CDR3 protein: CASSLVRGVHEQYF. CDR3 nucleotide sequence: TGTGCCAGCAGCTTGGTCAGGGGTGTCCACGAGCAGTACTTC.

This clone was seen just once. The gene calls are TRBV28 and TRBJ2-1; 7 nucleotides agree with TRBD1. J gave up 7 bases and V 2 bases, and 5 bases lay outside the gene matches. CDR1 and CDR2 from the germline V gene are MDHEN and SYDVKM. The CDR3 loop spans 14 amino acids. This CDR3 reads CASSLTQGPNEQFF. CDR3 in DNA: TGTGCCAGCAGTTTAACACAGGGGCCGAATGAGCAGTTCTTC.

The chain has TRBV25-1 and TRBJ1-2; D gene ambiguous. V was clipped by 11 bases and J by 6 bases, with 19 bases between them. The CDR3 totals 13 residues. Germline CDR1 and CDR2: MGHDK and SYGVNS. The CDR3 sequence: CAAQNGGLNGYTF. CDR3 in DNA: TGTGCCGCCCAAAATGGAGGGTTGAATGGCTACACCTTC.

V is TRBV15 and J is TRBJ2-7; 9 bases fit TRBD1. The CDR3 consists of 14 residues. The J segment lost 4 bases and the V segment lost 2 bases, leaving 3 bases of the junction unmatched. Germline V lookup: CDR1 LNHNV, CDR2 YYDKDF (reference sequence). The DNA for the CDR3 is TGTGCCACCAGCAGACGGGACAGGGCGTACGAGCAGTACTTC. Residues: CATSRRDRAYEQYF.

This chain joins TRBV18 and TRBJ1-3; D not certain. There are 17 residues in the CDR3. Trimming pared 0 bases from V and 2 bases from J, leaving 14 bases between. Germline CDR1 reads KGHSH; CDR2 reads LQKENI. CDR3 amino acids: CASSPPNSLTPGNTIYF. The CDR3 DNA sequence: TGTGCCAGCTCACCACCTAACAGCCTAACTCCTGGAAACACCATATATTTT.

This rearrangement joins TRBV5-5 to TRBJ2-7, with D maybe TRBD2 (6 bases). V was shortened by 3 bases and J by 9 bases, with 10 bases between the two germline ends. Germline V gene data show CDR1 as SGHKS and CDR2 as YYEKEE (reference sequence). The CDR3 covers 11 residues. CDR3 amino acids: CASSSPGGQYF. The CDR3 bases are TGTGCCAGCAGCTCCCCCGGGGGGCAGTACTTC.

The genes are TRBV18 and TRBJ2-2, with D perhaps TRBD1 (5 bases). The CDR3 has 15 amino acids. Trimming left V 3 bases short and J 4 bases short, with 12 bases between. CDR1 is KGHSH, CDR2 LQKENI, per germline. The CDR3, as DNA: TGTGCCAGCTCACCGGGGCAGTGGCCCACCGGGGAGCTGTTTTTT. It yields the protein CASSPGQWPTGELFF. Variable domain in full (rest from reference TRBV18 and TRBJ2-2): NAGVMQNPRHLVRRRGQEARLRCSPMKGHSHVYWYRQLPEEGLKFMVYLQKENIIDESGMPKERFSAEFPKEGPSILRIQQVVRGDSAAYFCASSPGQWPTGELFFGEGSRLTVL.

This clone has a handful of counts. The chain employs TRBV5-6 and TRBJ2-3; the match to TRBD2 covers 12 bases. This CDR3 has 16 amino acids. The V and J ends lost 5 bases and 5 bases, in that order; junction bases with no gene match: 9. Germline CDR1 reads SGHDT; CDR2 reads YYEEEE. The CDR3 region is CASRDLAGGPGDTQYF. In DNA, the CDR3 is TGTGCCAGCAGAGACCTAGCGGGAGGGCCCGGAGATACGCAGTATTTT.

The chain is built from TRBV15 and TRBJ1-1; tentative D call: TRBD1 (5 bases). This CDR3 is built from 14 residues. Germline-derived CDR1 and CDR2 are LNHNV and YYDKDF (reference sequence). Deletions cut 0 bases from V and 5 bases from J, with 10 bases between. The CDR3 sequence: CATSRDRGGTEAFF. CDR3 sequence (DNA): TGTGCCACCAGCAGAGATCGGGGGGGTACTGAAGCTTTCTTT.

The rearrangement uses TRBV7-8 and TRBJ2-7; D unresolved. Germline CDR1 SGHVS, CDR2 FQNEAQ. The CDR3 sequence is 12 residues long. V gave up 5 bases and J gave up 0 bases, with 5 bases separating them. CDR3 sequence: CASSPSSYEQYF. The DNA of the CDR3 is TGTGCCAGCAGCCCGAGCTCCTACGAGCAGTACTTC.

The V call is TRBV9, the J call TRBJ1-1; D uncertain. The CDR3 sequence is 18 residues long. The germline V and J ends were trimmed by 0 bases and 1 base, with 19 bases remaining between them. Germline V gene lookup returns CDR1 SGDLS and CDR2 YYNGEE. The CDR3 is CASSVGRGQKGPNTEAFF. The CDR3 DNA follows: TGTGCCAGCAGCGTAGGTAGAGGGCAGAAGGGCCCGAACACTGAAGCTTTCTTT.

This sequence joins TRBV12-5 and TRBJ2-7, with 10 bases identical to TRBD2. The CDR3 length is 19 residues. CDR1 is LGHNT, CDR2 FRNRAP, per germline. The V and J ends lost 1 base and 2 bases, in that order; junction bases with no gene match: 14. For the CDR3, the DNA is TGTGCTAGTGGTTTGGGACCGCCCGTCGGTAGCGGGAGGCCCTACGAGCAGTACTTC. Protein sequence: CASGLGPPVGSGRPYEQYF. Full variable domain (missing parts from reference TRBV12-5 and TRBJ2-7): DARVTQTPRHKVTEMGQEVTMRCQPILGHNTVFWYRQTMMQGLELLAYFRNRAPLDDSGMPKDRFSAEMPDATLATLKIQPSEPRDSAVYFCASGLGPPVGSGRPYEQYFGPGTRLTVT.

V gene TRBV2 combines with J gene TRBJ1-5, with TRBD1 matching over 7 bases. This CDR3 has 15 residues. Germline CDR1 is SNHLY and CDR2 is FYNNEI. V was pared by 5 bases and J by 3 bases, with 7 bases of the junction left unmatched. For the CDR3, the DNA is TGTGCCAGCAGTATCGAGACAGGGCCCAATCAGCCCCAGCATTTT. It codes for CASSIETGPNQPQHF.

V is TRBV27 and J is TRBJ2-7; D perhaps matches TRBD1 (6 bases). This CDR3 is built from 15 residues. Between the trimmed V and J ends, which lost 7 bases and 5 bases, there was a span of 21 bases. Germline CDR1 reads MNHEY; CDR2 reads SMNVEV (reference sequence). CDR3 in amino acids: CASTITGYNFHEQYF. Written as DNA, the CDR3 is TGTGCCAGCACCATTACAGGGTACAATTTCCACGAGCAGTACTTC.